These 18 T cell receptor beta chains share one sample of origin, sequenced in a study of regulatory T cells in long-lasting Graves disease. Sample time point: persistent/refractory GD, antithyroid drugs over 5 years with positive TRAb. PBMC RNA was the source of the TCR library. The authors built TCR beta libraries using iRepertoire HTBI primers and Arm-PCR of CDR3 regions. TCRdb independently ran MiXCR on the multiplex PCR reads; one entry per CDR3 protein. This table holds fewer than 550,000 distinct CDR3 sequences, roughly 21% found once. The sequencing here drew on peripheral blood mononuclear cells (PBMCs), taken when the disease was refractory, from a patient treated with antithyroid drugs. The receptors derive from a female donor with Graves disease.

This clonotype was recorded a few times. The CDR3 region has the DNA TGTGCCCGCAAGACAGGGGGCGTTGAAGCTTTCTTT. Protein: CARKTGGVEAFF. The chain combines TRBV30 with TRBJ1-1; 10 positions agree with TRBD1. CDR3 length: 12 amino acids. The germline V gene has CDR1 GTSNPN and CDR2 SVGIG (reference sequence). V dropped 8 bases and J dropped 7; count of bases not matched to a gene: 7.

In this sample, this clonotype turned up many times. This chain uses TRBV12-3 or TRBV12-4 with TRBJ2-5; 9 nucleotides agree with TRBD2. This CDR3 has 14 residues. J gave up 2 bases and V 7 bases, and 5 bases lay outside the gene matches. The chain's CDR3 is CASTGLASQETQYF. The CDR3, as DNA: TGTGCCAGCACCGGACTAGCGAGTCAAGAGACCCAGTACTTC.

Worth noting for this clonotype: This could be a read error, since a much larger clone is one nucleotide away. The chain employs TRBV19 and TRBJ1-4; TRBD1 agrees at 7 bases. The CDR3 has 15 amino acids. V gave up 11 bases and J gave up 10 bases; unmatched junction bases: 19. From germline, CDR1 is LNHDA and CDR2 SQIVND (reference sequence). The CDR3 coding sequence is TGTGCCGCCAGCCCTCGGACAGGACGCGGTGGAAAACTGTTTTTT. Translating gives CAASPRTGRGGKLFF.

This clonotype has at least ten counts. The CDR3 sequence: CASSEIGEAGYGYTF. CDR3 DNA: TGTGCCAGCAGTGAAATAGGCGAGGCAGGGTATGGCTACACCTTC. V usage is TRBV6-1 and J usage is TRBJ1-2, with a tentative D call TRBD1 (5 bases). This CDR3 is 15 amino acids long. Looked up from germline, CDR1 is MNHNS and CDR2 is SASEGT. V lost 2 bases and J 5 bases, leaving 15 bases between the germline ends.

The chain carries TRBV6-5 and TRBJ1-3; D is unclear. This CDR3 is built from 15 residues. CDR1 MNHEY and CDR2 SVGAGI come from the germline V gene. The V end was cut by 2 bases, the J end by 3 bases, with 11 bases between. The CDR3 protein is CASSYRASDGNTIYF. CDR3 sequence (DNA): TGTGCCAGCAGTTACAGGGCTTCTGATGGAAACACCATATATTTT.

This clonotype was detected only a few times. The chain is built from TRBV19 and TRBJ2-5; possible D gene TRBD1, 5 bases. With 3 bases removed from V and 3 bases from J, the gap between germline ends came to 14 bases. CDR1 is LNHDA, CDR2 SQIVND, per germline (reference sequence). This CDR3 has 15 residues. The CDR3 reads CASSIPSKGKETQYF. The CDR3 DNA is TGTGCCAGTAGTATCCCGTCCAAGGGGAAAGAGACCCAGTACTTC.

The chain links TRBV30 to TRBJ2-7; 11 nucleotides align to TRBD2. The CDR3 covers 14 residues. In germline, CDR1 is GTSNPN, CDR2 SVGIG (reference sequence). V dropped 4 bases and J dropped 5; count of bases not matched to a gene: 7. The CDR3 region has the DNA TGTGCCTGGACACTAGCGGGAGTTTATAACGAGCAGTACTTC. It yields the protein CAWTLAGVYNEQYF.

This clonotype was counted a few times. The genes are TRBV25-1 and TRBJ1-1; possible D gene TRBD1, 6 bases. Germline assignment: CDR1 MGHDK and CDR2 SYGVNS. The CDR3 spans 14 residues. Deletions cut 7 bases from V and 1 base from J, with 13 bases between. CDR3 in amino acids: CASTGRGKNTEAFF. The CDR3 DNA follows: TGTGCCAGCACCGGCAGGGGAAAGAACACTGAAGCTTTCTTT.

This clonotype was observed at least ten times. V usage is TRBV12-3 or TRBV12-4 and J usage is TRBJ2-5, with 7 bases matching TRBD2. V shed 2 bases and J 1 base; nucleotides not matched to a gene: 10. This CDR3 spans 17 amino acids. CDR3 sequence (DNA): TGTGCCAGCAGTTTACCTCGCTTGACTAGCTTCCAAGAGACCCAGTACTTC. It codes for CASSLPRLTSFQETQYF.

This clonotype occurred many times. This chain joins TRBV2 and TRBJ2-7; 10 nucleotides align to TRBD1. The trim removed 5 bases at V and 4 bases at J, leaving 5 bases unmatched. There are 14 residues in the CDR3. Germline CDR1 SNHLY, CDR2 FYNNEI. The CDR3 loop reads CASSMDRGGYEQYF. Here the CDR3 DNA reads TGTGCCAGCAGTATGGACAGGGGGGGATACGAGCAGTACTTC.

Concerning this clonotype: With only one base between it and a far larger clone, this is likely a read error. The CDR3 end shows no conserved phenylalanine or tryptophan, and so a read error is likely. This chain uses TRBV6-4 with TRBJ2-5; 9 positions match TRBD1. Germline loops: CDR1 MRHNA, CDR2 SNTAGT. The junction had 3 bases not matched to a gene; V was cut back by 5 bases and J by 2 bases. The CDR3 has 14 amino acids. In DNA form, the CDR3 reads TGTGCCAGCAGTTTCGGACAGGGGCAAGAGACCCAGTACCTC. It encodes CASSFGQGQETQYL.

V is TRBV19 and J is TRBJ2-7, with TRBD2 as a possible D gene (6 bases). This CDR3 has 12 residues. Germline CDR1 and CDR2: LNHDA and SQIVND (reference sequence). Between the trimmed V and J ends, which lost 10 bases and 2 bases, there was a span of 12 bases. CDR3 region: CATRTTPYEQYF. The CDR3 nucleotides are TGTGCCACTCGGACTACCCCCTACGAGCAGTACTTC.

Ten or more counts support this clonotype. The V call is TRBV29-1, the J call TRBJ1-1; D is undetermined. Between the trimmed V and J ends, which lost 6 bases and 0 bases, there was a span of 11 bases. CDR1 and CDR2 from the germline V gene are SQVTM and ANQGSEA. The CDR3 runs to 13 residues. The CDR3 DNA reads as TGCAGCGTGGAGGGCAGGATGAACACTGAAGCTTTCTTT. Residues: CSVEGRMNTEAFF.

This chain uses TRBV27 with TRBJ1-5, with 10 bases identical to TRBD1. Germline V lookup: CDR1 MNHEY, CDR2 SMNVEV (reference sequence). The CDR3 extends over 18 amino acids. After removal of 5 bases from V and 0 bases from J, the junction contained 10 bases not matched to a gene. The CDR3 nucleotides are TGTGCCAGCAGTCCCGCGGGACAGGGGATTTATAGCAATCAGCCCCAGCATTTT. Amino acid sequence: CASSPAGQGIYSNQPQHF.

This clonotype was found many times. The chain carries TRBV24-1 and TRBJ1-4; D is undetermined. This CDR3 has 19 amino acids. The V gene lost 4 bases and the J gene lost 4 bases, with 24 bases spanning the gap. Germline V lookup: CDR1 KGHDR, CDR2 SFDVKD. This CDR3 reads CATSDPGRGSAYLNEKLFF. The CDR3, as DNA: TGTGCCACCAGTGACCCCGGGCGTGGGTCAGCTTATCTTAATGAAAAACTGTTTTTT.

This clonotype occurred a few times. The CDR3 DNA reads TGTGCCTGGAGTGGGCAGGGCGGACAGCCCCAGCATTTT. This translates into CAWSGQGGQPQHF. The chain joins TRBV30 to TRBJ1-5, with D possibly matching TRBD1 (5 bases). Trimming took off 1 base at V and 7 bases at J, with 11 bases between the two ends. CDR1 and CDR2 from the germline V gene are GTSNPN and SVGIG (reference sequence). The CDR3 is 13 residues long. Based on the CDR3 plus reference TRBV30 and TRBJ1-5, the full variable domain is SQTIHQWPATLVQPVGSPLSLECTVEGTSNPNLYWYRQAAGRGLQLLFYSVGIGQISSEVPQNLSASRPQDRQFILSSKKLLLSDSGFYLCAWSGQGGQPQHFGDGTRLSIL.

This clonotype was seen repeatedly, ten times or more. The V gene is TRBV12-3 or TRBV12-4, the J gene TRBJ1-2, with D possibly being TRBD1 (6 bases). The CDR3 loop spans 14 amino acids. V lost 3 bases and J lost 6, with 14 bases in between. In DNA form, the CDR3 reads TGTGCCAGCAGTTTTTTTCAGGGGAGCAATGGCTACACCTTC. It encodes CASSFFQGSNGYTF.

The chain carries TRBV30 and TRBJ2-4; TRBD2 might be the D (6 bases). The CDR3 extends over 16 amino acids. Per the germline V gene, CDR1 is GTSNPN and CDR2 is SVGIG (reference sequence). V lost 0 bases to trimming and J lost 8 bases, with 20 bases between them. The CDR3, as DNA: TGTGCCTGGAGTGTACCATCGGACCCGGGCGGGGACATTCAGTACTTC. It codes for CAWSVPSDPGGDIQYF.